The rows below give T cell receptor beta chains drawn from one sample of a study of PD-L1 blockade in urothelial cancer. Libraries were prepared by immunoSEQ multiplex PCR; TCRdb keeps only in-frame clonotypes and omits some of them. Counted here are 40,000 to 60,000 clones, roughly 78% occurring once; the ten biggest clones make up about 10%. This sample comprised PBMCs, obtained around atezolizumab (anti-PD-L1) treatment. These receptors were collected from a man aged 65-85 years with urothelial cancer. Each CDR3 is given with its conserved first and last residue. D genes are given only for firm matches. Rows may omit the clone size; those that give it use once, few, many or a size class.

size	J	length	V	D	CDR3	DNA
NA	TRBJ2-2	16	TRBV7-3	TRBD2	CASSLEGGRNTGELFF	TGTGCCAGCAGCTTAGAGGGCGGGAGGAACACCGGGGAGCTGTTTTTT
few	TRBJ1-3	15	TRBV30	NA	CAWNRQVEFGNTIYF	TGTGCCTGGAATCGACAGGTAGAGTTTGGAAACACCATATATTTT
NA	TRBJ1-4	14	TRBV7-9	TRBD1	CASSLQGTNEKLFF	TGTGCCAGCAGTTTACAGGGGACTAATGAAAAACTGTTTTTT
NA	TRBJ2-1	16	TRBV19	TRBD2	CASSIRAGGFNNEQFF	TGTGCCAGTAGTATCAGAGCGGGAGGATTTAACAATGAGCAGTTCTTC
NA	TRBJ1-1	14	TRBV10-1	NA	CASSETIGDTEAFF	TGCGCCAGCAGTGAAACAATCGGGGACACTGAAGCTTTCTTT
NA	TRBJ2-1	16	TRBV29-1	TRBD1	CSVAFAGQGISNEQFF	TGCAGCGTCGCCTTCGCTGGACAGGGGATTAGCAATGAGCAGTTCTTC
few	TRBJ1-1	13	TRBV27	NA	CASSKGRDTEAFF	TGTGCCAGCTCTAAAGGGAGGGACACTGAAGCTTTCTTT
NA	TRBJ2-1	15	TRBV19	NA	CASREGGPSYNEQFF	TGTGCCAGTCGCGAGGGCGGGCCTTCCTACAATGAGCAGTTCTTC
NA	TRBJ1-1	13	TRBV19	NA	CASSNSRNTEAFF	TGTGCCAGTAGTAATTCGAGGAACACTGAAGCTTTCTTT
NA	TRBJ1-1	14	TRBV18	NA	CASSYRDKNTEAFF	TGTGCCAGCTCATACCGGGACAAGAACACTGAAGCTTTCTTT
NA	TRBJ2-1	15	TRBV5-1	TRBD2	CASRPGLAGFGEQFF	TGCGCCAGCAGGCCGGGACTAGCGGGTTTCGGTGAGCAGTTCTTC
NA	TRBJ2-1	15	TRBV18	NA	CASSPKTGHYNEQFF	TGTGCCAGCTCACCAAAAACAGGCCATTACAATGAGCAGTTCTTC
few	TRBJ1-1	13	TRBV4-1	NA	CASRREMNTEAFF	TGCGCCAGCAGACGGGAGATGAACACTGAAGCTTTCTTT
NA	TRBJ2-7	13	TRBV10-3	NA	CAIARTDTYEQYF	TGTGCCATCGCCCGGACAGATACCTACGAGCAGTACTTC
NA	TRBJ1-4	15	TRBV2	NA	CASSERGNAREKLFF	TGTGCCAGCAGTGAAAGGGGGAATGCGAGAGAAAAACTGTTTTTT
NA	TRBJ2-7	14	TRBV7-9	NA	CASSLGALTGGQYF	TGTGCCAGCAGCTTAGGTGCTCTCACAGGCGGGCAGTACTTC
NA	TRBJ2-7	15	TRBV6-5	NA	CASSYNDNGKGEQYF	TGTGCCAGCAGTTATAACGACAACGGGAAAGGCGAGCAGTACTTC
NA	TRBJ1-2	16	TRBV25-1	TRBD1	CASSFGTGGQGYGYTF	TGTGCCAGCTCCTTCGGGACAGGGGGTCAGGGCTATGGCTACACCTTC
NA	TRBJ2-5	20	TRBV4-1	TRBD2	CASSQDDGLAGVFRQETQYF	TGCGCCAGCAGCCAAGATGACGGACTAGCGGGAGTCTTCCGTCAAGAGACCCAGTACTTC
NA	TRBJ2-2	17	TRBV28	NA	CASSFLRSGTNTGELFF	TGTGCCAGCAGTTTTCTTCGTTCCGGGACGAACACCGGGGAGCTGTTTTTT
NA	TRBJ2-1	14	TRBV5-1	NA	CASSLITSSNEQFF	TGCGCCAGCAGCTTAATCACTAGCAGCAATGAGCAGTTCTTC
once	TRBJ2-6	18	TRBV7-9	TRBD1	CASSLVRQGAGGANVLTF	TGTGCCAGCAGCTTAGTGAGACAGGGGGCGGGAGGGGCCAACGTCCTGACTTTC
NA	TRBJ2-6	16	TRBV30	NA	CAWSGTVSSGANVLTF	TGTGCCTGGTCCGGGACTGTGTCTTCTGGGGCCAACGTCCTGACTTTC
once	TRBJ2-7	15	TRBV4-1	NA	CASSQTAEGFYEQYF	TGCGCCAGCAGCCAAACGGCCGAGGGCTTTTACGAGCAGTACTTC
NA	TRBJ1-1	13	TRBV30	NA	CAWSPSGNTEAFF	TGTGCCTGGAGCCCCTCGGGGAACACTGAAGCTTTCTTT
NA	TRBJ2-1	22	TRBV21-1	NA	CASSKGLKWRASTRSSYNEQFF	TGTGCCAGCAGCAAAGGGTTAAAGTGGAGGGCCTCCACCCGAAGCTCCTACAATGAGCAGTTCTTC
NA	TRBJ2-2	15	TRBV6-4	NA	CASSAGTANTGELFF	TGTGCCAGCAGTGCCGGGACTGCGAACACCGGGGAGCTGTTTTTT
NA	TRBJ2-3	13	TRBV2	NA	CASSVGLPDTQYF	TGTGCCAGCAGTGTGGGCCTACCAGATACGCAGTATTTT
NA	TRBJ1-5	13	TRBV6-5	NA	CASSYQQYQPQHF	TGTGCCAGCAGTTACCAACAGTATCAGCCCCAGCATTTT
once	TRBJ1-2	15	TRBV18	NA	CASSPSMGRGYGYTF	TGTGCCAGCTCACCGAGCATGGGTCGGGGCTATGGCTACACCTTC
NA	TRBJ2-3	15	TRBV10-3	TRBD2	CAISGGLASTDTQYF	TGTGCCATCAGCGGCGGACTAGCGAGCACAGATACGCAGTATTTT
NA	TRBJ2-1	15	TRBV10-3	NA	CAISSWAGKINEQFF	TGTGCCATCAGCTCGTGGGCAGGGAAAATAAATGAGCAGTTCTTC
NA	TRBJ1-1	15	TRBV29-1	TRBD1	CSVQAPGTGPTEAFF	TGCAGCGTCCAGGCCCCCGGGACAGGGCCCACTGAAGCTTTCTTT
NA	TRBJ1-3	14	TRBV29-1	TRBD1	CSVVGTGFGNTIYF	TGCAGCGTTGTGGGGACAGGGTTCGGAAACACCATATATTTT
NA	TRBJ2-4	16	TRBV28	TRBD2	CASGGLVSGGKNIQYF	TGTGCCAGCGGAGGGCTAGTTTCGGGGGGCAAAAACATTCAGTACTTC
NA	TRBJ2-1	20	TRBV28	TRBD2	CASSPSGLAGGLSTYNEQFF	TGTGCCAGCAGTCCCTCGGGACTAGCGGGAGGCCTTTCGACCTACAATGAGCAGTTCTTC
NA	TRBJ2-7	17	TRBV27	TRBD2	CASRTEEGLAGVYEQYF	TGTGCCAGCAGGACTGAAGAGGGACTAGCGGGAGTGTACGAGCAGTACTTC
NA	TRBJ2-5	13	TRBV25-1	TRBD1	CASSKTGVKTQYF	TGTGCCAGCAGTAAAACAGGGGTAAAGACCCAGTACTTC
few	TRBJ1-4	12	TRBV14	NA	CASSLPFGKLFF	TGTGCCAGCAGCCTGCCCTTCGGGAAACTGTTTTTT